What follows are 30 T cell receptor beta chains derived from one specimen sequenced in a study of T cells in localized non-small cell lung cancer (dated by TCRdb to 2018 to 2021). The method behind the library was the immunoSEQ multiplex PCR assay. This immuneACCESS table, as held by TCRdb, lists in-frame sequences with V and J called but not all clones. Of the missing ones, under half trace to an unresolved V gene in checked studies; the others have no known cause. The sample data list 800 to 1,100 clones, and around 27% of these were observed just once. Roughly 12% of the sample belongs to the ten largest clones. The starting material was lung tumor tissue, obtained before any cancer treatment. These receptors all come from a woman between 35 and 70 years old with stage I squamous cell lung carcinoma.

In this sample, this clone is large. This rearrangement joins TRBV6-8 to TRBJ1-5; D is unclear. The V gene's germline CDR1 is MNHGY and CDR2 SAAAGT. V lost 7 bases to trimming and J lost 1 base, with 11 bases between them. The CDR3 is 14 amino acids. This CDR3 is CASNEYSSNQPQHF. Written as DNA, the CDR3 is TGTGCCAGCAATGAATACTCCAGCAATCAGCCCCAGCATTTT.

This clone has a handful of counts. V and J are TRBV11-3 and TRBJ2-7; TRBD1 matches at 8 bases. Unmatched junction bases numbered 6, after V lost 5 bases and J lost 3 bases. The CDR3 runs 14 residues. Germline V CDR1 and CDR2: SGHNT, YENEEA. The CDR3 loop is CASSEGQANYEQYF. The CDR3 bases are TGTGCCAGCAGCGAGGGACAGGCGAACTACGAGCAGTACTTC.

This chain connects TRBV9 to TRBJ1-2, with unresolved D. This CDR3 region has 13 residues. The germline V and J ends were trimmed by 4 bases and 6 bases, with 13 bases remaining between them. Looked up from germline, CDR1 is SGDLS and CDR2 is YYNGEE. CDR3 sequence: CASSPMTTHGYTF. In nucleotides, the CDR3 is TGTGCCAGCAGCCCTATGACAACCCATGGCTACACCTTC.

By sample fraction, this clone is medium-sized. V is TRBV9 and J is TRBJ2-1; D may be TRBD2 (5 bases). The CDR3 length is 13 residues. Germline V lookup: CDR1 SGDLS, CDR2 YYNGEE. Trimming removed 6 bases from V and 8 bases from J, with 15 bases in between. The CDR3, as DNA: TGTGCCAGCAAGCCTAGCTCCAGCGATGAGCAGTTCTTC. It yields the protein CASKPSSSDEQFF.

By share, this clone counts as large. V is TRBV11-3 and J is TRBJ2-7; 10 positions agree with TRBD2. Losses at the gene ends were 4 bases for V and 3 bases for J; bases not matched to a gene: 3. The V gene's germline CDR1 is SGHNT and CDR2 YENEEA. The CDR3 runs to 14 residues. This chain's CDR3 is CASSSIAGGYEQYF. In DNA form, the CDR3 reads TGTGCCAGCAGCTCTATAGCGGGGGGCTACGAGCAGTACTTC.

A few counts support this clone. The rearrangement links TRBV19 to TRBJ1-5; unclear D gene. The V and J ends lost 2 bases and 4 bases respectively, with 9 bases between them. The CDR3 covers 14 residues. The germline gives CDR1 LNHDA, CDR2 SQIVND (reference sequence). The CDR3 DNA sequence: TGTGCCAGTAGTATAAGGGAAAAAAATCAGCCCCAGCATTTT. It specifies CASSIREKNQPQHF.

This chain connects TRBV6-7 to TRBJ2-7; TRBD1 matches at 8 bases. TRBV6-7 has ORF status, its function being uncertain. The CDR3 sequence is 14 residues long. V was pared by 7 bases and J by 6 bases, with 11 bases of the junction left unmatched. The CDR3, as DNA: TGTGCCAGCACCCAAGCAGGGGGCTCTTTCGAGCAGTACTTC. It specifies CASTQAGGSFEQYF.

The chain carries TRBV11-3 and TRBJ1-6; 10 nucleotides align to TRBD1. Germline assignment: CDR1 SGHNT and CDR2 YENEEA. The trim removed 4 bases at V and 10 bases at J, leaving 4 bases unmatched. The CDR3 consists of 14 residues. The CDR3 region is CASSSGTGVSPLHF. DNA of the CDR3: TGTGCCAGCAGCTCCGGGACAGGGGTATCACCCCTCCACTTT.

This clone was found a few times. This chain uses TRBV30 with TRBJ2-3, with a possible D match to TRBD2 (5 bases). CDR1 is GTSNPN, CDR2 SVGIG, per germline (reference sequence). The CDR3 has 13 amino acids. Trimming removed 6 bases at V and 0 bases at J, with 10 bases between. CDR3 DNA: TGTGCCTGTCGGGGTTCCAGCACAGATACGCAGTATTTT. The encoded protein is CACRGSSTDTQYF.

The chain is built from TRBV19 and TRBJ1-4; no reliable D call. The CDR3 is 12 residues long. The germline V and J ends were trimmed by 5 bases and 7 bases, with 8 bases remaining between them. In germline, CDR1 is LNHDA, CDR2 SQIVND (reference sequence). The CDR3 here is CASSSGGEKLFF. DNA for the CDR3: TGTGCCAGTAGTTCGGGTGGTGAAAAACTGTTTTTT.

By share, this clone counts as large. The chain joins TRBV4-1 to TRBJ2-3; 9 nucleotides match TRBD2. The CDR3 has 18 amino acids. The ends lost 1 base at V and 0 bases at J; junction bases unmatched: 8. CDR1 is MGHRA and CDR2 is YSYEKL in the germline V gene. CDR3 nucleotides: TGCGCCAGCAGCCAAGTGGGCGGGGGGGCCCATAGCACAGATACGCAGTATTTT. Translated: CASSQVGGGAHSTDTQYF.

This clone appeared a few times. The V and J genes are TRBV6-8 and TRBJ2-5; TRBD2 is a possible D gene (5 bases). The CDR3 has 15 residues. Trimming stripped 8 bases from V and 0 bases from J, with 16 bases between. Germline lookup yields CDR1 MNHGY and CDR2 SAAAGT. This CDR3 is CASAPTGRYQETQYF. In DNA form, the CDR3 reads TGTGCCAGCGCCCCGACGGGAAGGTACCAAGAGACCCAGTACTTC.

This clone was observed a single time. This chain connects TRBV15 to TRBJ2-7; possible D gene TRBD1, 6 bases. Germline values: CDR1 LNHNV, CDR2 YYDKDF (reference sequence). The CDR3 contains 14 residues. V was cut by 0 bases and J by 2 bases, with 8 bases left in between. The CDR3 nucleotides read TGTGCCACCAGCAGAGATAGACAGGCCTACGAGCAGTACTTC. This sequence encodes CATSRDRQAYEQYF.

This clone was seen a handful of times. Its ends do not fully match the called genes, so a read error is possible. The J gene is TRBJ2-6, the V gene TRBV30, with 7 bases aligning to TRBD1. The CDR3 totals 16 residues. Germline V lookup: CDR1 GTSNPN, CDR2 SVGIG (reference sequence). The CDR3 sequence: CAWRAPGTAGANVLTF. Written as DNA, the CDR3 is TGTGCCTGGAGGGCACCCGGGACAGCTGGGGCCAACGTCTTGACTTTC.

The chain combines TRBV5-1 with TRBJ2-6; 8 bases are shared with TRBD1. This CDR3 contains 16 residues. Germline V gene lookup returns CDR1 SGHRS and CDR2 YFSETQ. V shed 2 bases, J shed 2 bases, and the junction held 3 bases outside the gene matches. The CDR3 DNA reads TGCGCCAGCAGCTTCAACAGGGGGACTGGGGCCAACGTCCTGACTTTC. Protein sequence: CASSFNRGTGANVLTF.

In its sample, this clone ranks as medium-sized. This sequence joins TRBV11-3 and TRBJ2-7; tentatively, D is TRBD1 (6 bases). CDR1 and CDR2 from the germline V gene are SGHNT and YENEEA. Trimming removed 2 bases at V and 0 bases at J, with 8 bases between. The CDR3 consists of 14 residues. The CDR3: CASSLQGISYEQYF. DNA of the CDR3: TGTGCCAGCAGCTTACAGGGGATCTCCTACGAGCAGTACTTC.

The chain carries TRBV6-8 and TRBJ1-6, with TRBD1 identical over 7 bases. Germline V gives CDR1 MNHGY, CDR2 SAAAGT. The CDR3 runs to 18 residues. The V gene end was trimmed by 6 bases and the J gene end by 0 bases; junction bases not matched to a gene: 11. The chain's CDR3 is CASSPRRDSSSYNSPLHF. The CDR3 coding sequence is TGTGCCAGCAGCCCGAGAAGGGACAGCAGCTCCTATAATTCACCCCTCCACTTT.

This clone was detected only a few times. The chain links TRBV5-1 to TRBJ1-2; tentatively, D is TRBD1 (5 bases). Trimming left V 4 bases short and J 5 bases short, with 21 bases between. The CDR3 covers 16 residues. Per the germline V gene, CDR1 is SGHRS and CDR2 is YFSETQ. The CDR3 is CASSLPPVGVYYGYTF. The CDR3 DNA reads TGCGCCAGCAGCCTCCCCCCAGTAGGGGTCTATTATGGCTACACCTTC. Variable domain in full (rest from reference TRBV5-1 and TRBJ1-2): KAGVTQTPRYLIKTRGQQVTLSCSPISGHRSVSWYQQTPGQGLQFLFEYFSETQRNKGNFPGRFSGRQFSNSRSEMNVSTLELGDSALYLCASSLPPVGVYYGYTFGSGTRLTVV.

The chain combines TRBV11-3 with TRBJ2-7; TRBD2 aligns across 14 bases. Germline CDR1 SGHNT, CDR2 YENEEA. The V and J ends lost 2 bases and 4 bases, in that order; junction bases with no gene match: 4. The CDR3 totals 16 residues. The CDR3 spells CASSLSGTSGGYEQYF. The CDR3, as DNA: TGTGCCAGCAGCTTATCCGGGACTAGCGGGGGTTACGAGCAGTACTTC.

The DNA for the CDR3 is TGTGCCACTGCGACTGTAGCGGGGGGCCCTAGGATTCGAACAGATACGCAGTATTTT. It is translated as CATATVAGGPRIRTDTQYF. The gene calls are TRBV19 and TRBJ2-3, with TRBD2 matching over 10 bases. CDR1 is LNHDA and CDR2 is SQIVND in the germline V gene (reference sequence). The CDR3 runs to 19 residues. Unmatched junction bases numbered 22, after V lost 10 bases and J lost 3 bases.

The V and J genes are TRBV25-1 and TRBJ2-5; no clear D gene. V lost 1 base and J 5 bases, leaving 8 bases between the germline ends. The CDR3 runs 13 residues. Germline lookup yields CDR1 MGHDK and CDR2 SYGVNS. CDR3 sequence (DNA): TGTGCCAGCAGTGAATCACCCGTTGAGACCCAGTACTTC. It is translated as CASSESPVETQYF.

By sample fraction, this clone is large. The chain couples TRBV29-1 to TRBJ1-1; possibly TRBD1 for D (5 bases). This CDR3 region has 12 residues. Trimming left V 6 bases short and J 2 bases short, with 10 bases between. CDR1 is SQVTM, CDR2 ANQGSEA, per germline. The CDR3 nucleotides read TGCAGCGTCCTCCAGGGAAACACTGAAGCTTTCTTT. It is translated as CSVLQGNTEAFF.

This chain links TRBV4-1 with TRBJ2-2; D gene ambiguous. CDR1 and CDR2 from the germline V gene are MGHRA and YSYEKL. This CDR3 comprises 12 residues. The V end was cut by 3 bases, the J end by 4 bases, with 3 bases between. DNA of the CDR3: TGCGCCAGCAGCCATATCACCGGGGAGCTGTTTTTT. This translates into CASSHITGELFF.

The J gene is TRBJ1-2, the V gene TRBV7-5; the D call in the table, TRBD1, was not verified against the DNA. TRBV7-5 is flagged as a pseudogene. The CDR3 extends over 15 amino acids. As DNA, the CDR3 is TGTGCCAGCAGCTTAGATGACAGGGGAAACTATGGCTACACCTTC. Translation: CASSLDDRGNYGYTF.

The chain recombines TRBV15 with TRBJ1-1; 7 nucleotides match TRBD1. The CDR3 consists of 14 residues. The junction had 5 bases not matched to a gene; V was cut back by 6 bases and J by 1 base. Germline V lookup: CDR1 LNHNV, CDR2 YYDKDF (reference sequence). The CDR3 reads CATRDQGGNTEAFF. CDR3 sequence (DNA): TGTGCCACCAGAGACCAGGGGGGGAACACTGAAGCTTTCTTT.

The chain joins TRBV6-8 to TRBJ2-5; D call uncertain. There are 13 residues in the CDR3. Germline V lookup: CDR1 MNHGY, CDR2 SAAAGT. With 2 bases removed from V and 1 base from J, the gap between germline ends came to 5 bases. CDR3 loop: CASSYNLQETQYF. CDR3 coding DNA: TGTGCCAGCAGTTACAACCTCCAAGAGACCCAGTACTTC.

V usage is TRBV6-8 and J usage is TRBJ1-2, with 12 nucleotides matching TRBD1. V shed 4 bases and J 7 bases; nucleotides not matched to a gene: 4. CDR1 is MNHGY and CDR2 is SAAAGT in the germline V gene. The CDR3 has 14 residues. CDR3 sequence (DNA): TGTGCCAGCAGTTGGGGACAGGGGGCAGGTGGCTACACCTTC. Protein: CASSWGQGAGGYTF.

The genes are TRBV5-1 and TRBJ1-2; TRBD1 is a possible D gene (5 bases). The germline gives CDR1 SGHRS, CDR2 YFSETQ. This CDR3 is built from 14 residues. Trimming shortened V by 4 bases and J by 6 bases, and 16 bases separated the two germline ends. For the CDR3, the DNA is TGCGCCAGCAGCCCCAAGGGCAGGGCGGATGGCTACACCTTC. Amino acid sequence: CASSPKGRADGYTF.

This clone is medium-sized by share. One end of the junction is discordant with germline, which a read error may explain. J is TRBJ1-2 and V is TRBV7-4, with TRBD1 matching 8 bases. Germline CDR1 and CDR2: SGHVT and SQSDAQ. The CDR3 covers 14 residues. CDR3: CASSLRVGAGGYTF. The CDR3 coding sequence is TGTGCCAGCAGCCTAAGGGTGGGCGCAGGGGGCTACACCTTT.

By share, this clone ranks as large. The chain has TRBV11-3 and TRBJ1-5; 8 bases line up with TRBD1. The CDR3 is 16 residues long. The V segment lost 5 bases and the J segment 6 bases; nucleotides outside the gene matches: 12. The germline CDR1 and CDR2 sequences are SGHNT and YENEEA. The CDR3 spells CASSLGQGTGLQPQHF. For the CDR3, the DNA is TGTGCCAGCAGCCTTGGACAGGGAACAGGTCTTCAGCCCCAGCATTTT.